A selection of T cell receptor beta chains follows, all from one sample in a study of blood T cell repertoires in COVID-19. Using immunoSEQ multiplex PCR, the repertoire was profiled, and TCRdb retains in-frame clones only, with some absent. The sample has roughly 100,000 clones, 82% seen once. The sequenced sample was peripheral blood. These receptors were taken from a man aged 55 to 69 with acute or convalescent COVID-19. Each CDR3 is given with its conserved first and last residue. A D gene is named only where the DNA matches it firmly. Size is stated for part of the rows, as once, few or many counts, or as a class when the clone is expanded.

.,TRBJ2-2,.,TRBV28,TGTGCCAGCAGTGGGCCGAACACCGGGGAGCTGTTTTTT,CASSGPNTGELFF
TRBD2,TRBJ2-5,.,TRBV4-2,TGTGCCAGCAGCCAAGATCCCTCGGGACTAGTATCGGGGACCCAGTACTTC,CASSQDPSGLVSGTQYF
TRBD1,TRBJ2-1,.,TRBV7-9,TGTGCCAGCAGCTCTCGACCCGGGACAGGGGGCGATGAGCAGTTCTTC,CASSSRPGTGGDEQFF
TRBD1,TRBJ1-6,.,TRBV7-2,TGTGCCAGCAGCCTACGGACAGGGGGCACTTCACCCCTCCACTTT,CASSLRTGGTSPLHF
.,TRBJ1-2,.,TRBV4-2,TGTGCCAGCAGCCAAGATACAGGGAACTATGGCTACACCTTC,CASSQDTGNYGYTF
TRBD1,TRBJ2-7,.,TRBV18,TGTGCCAGCTCACCGGACAGGGTTGTGAAAGAGCAGTACTTC,CASSPDRVVKEQYF
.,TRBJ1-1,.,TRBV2,TGTGCCAGCAGTGAGTTGGGAGGGGCTACTGAAGCTTTCTTT,CASSELGGATEAFF
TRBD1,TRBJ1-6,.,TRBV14,TGTGCCAGCAGCCAAGTTCCAGGGGGCCTTTTTTCACCCCTCCACTTT,CASSQVPGGLFSPLHF
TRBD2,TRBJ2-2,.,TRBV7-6,TGTGCCAGCAGCTTAACTAGCGGGGGTCTGACCGGGGAGCTGTTTTTT,CASSLTSGGLTGELFF
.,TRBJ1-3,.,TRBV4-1,TGCGCCAGCAGCCAAGATCTGGCGGACTCTGGAAACACCATATATTTT,CASSQDLADSGNTIYF
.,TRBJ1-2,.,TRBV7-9,TGTGCCAGCAGCTTAGCATCCGGTGGCTACACCTTC,CASSLASGGYTF
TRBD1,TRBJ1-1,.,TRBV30,TGTGCCTGGAGTAACGCCGGGACAGGGGTGCGAGCTTTCTTT,CAWSNAGTGVRAFF
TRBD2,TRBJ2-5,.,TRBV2,TGTGCCAGCAGTCCAGGACTAGCGGGAGGTCGGGAGACCCAGTACTTC,CASSPGLAGGRETQYF
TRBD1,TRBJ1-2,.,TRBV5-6,TGTGCCAGCAGCGAACAGGGGGTGCTTTCTGGCTACACCTTC,CASSEQGVLSGYTF
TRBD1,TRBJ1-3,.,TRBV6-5,TGTGCCAGCAGTTACGGCGGACAGGGTGGAAACACCATATATTTT,CASSYGGQGGNTIYF
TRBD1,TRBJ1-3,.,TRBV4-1,TGCGCCAGCAGCCAAAGCCGGGGGACAGGGGGAAACACCATATATTTT,CASSQSRGTGGNTIYF
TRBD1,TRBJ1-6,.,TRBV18,TGTGCCAGCTCACCTCCCCAGGGGGTTAATTCACCCCTCCACTTT,CASSPPQGVNSPLHF
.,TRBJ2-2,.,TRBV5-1,TGCGCCAGCAGCTTGGGCATGACAGGCACCGGGGAGCTGTTTTTT,CASSLGMTGTGELFF
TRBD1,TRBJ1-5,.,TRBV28,TGTGCCAGCAGTTCCGGGGGACAGGGATATCAGCCCCAGCATTTT,CASSSGGQGYQPQHF
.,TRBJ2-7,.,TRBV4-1,TGCGCCAGCAGTTTTGGGGGGAACCGGCACTACGAGCAGTACTTC,CASSFGGNRHYEQYF
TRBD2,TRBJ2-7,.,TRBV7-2,TGTGCCAGCAGCTTAGGGGCCAGCGGGAGGGCCTACGAGCAGTACTTC,CASSLGASGRAYEQYF
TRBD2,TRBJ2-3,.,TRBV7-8,TGTGCCAGCAGCGCAGCGGGGCTCTCAGATACGCAGTATTTT,CASSAAGLSDTQYF
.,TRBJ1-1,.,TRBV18,TGTGCCAGCTCACCGGGACAGAACACTGAAGCTTTCTTT,CASSPGQNTEAFF
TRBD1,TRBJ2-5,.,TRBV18,TGTGCCAGCTCACCAGCAGGGGGCGAAGAGACCCAGTACTTC,CASSPAGGEETQYF
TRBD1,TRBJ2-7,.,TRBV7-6,TGTGCCAGCAGCTTGGGACAGGTTAGCTCCTACGAGCAGTACTTC,CASSLGQVSSYEQYF
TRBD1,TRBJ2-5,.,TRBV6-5,TGTGCCAGCAGTAAGACAGGGTACCAAGAGACCCAGTACTTC,CASSKTGYQETQYF
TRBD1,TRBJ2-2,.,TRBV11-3,TGTGCCAGCAGCTTAGGGGGACAGATAACCGGGGAGCTGTTTTTT,CASSLGGQITGELFF
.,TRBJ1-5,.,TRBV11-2,TGTGCCAGCAGCTTAACCCGGGAGGCAGGGAATAATCAGCCCCAGCATTTT,CASSLTREAGNNQPQHF
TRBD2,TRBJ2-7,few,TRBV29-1,TGCAGCGTTGTCCGGACTAGCGGGAGGAACTGGAACGAGCAGTACTTC,CSVVRTSGRNWNEQYF
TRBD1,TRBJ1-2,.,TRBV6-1,TGTGCCAGCAGTGATACCCAGACAGGGAACTATGGCTACACCTTC,CASSDTQTGNYGYTF
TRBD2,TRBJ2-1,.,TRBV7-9,TGTGCCAGCAGCTTAGGACTAGCGGGGGGGCTCGTCAACAATGAGCAGTTCTTC,CASSLGLAGGLVNNEQFF
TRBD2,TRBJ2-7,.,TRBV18,TGTGCCAGCTCACGAGCGGGAGTCTCTTCCTACGAGCAGTACTTC,CASSRAGVSSYEQYF
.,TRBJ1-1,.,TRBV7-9,TGTGCCAGCAGCTTACAGGGATCTACTGAAGCTTTCTTT,CASSLQGSTEAFF
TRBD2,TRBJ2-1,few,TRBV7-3,TGTGCCAGCAGCCTCGGCGGGGGGGCATACAATGAGCAGTTCTTC,CASSLGGGAYNEQFF
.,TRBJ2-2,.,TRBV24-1,TGTGCCACCAGTGACTGTCAGGGCAAGGGTAAGTCCGGGGAGCTGTTTTTT,CATSDCQGKGKSGELFF
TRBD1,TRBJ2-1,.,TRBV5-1,TGCGCCAGCAGCTTGGCTGACAGGGGGCCGTACAATGAGCAGTTCTTC,CASSLADRGPYNEQFF
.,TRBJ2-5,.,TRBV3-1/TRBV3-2,TGTGCCAACGGTCGAGCCGGAGAGAGAGAGACCCAGTACTTC,CANGRAGERETQYF
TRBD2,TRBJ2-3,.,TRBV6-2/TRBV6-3,TGTGCCAGCAGTTACTCGACGGCGACTAGCTATAGCACAGATACGCAGTATTTT,CASSYSTATSYSTDTQYF
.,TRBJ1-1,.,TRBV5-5,TGTGCCAGCTCCCCGGATGGGGGGACTGGGGCTTTCTTT,CASSPDGGTGAFF
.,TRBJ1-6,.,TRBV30,TGTGCCTGGAGTGTACAGGGTATCAGGGAGAATTCACCCCTCCACTTT,CAWSVQGIRENSPLHF
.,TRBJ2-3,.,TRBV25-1,TGTGCCAGCAGTGGCCCTGGACTGAACACAGATACGCAGTATTTT,CASSGPGLNTDTQYF
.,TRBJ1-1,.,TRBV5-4,TGTGCCAGCGGTTCGGGGGGCAACCTGAACACTGAAGCTTTCTTT,CASGSGGNLNTEAFF